The 20 T cell receptor beta chains below were found in one sample sequenced in a study of CXCR3-negative and CXCR3-positive naive CD8 T cells (dated by TCRdb to about 2019). These TCRs are of unknown antigen specificity. TCRdb records NextSeq 550 as the sequencer. The Human TCR Profiling Kit (MiLaboratory) was used to prepare UMI-labeled 5' RACE TRB cDNA libraries. TCRdb reprocessed the reads and provides one entry for every CDR3 protein sequence; no DNA is given. The sample has about 120,000 distinct CDR3 sequences on record. Of the sample, just over 0.35% falls within the top ten clones. The study at large found these results: Compared with CXCR3-negative naive cells, CXCR3-positive naive cells had TRB CDR3s with higher hydrophobicity (lower Kidera factor 4), lower energy, and higher strength and volume indices.

The source material was naive CXCR3+ CD8+ T cells from blood. The cell subset or site label on this specimen signifies: CD45RO-CCR7+CD27+CD95- naive CD8+ T cells expressing CXCR3 (TNR3+). Source of these receptors: a human donor in good health. Some clones in this sample may be carry-over from other donors' samples.

The V gene is TRBV23-1, the J gene TRBJ2-1; TCRdb's assignment of TRBD2 cannot be checked, as there is no DNA. TRBV23-1 is an ORF, with its function uncertain. The length of the CDR3 is 15 residues. CDR3 amino acids: CASSQSWGTSNEQFF.

The chain couples TRBV2 to TRBJ2-3; TCRdb picks TRBD1, but there is no DNA to check that call. Germline V lookup: CDR1 SNHLY, CDR2 FYNNEI. This CDR3 is 17 amino acids long. The CDR3 sequence is CASSEDWTGGDTDTQYF.

The chain couples TRBV27 to TRBJ1-2. The CDR3 has 13 amino acids. Germline lookup yields CDR1 MNHEY and CDR2 SMNVEV (reference sequence). CDR3 sequence: CASSHDTAYGYTF.

This rearrangement joins TRBV2 to TRBJ1-2. CDR3 length: 15 amino acids. The germline CDR1 and CDR2 sequences are SNHLY and FYNNEI. This CDR3 reads CASSEQTYSNYGYTF.

The gene calls are TRBV11-1 and TRBJ2-1; without DNA, the TCRdb call of TRBD2 cannot be checked. Germline CDR1 reads SGHAT; CDR2 reads FQDESV (reference sequence). The CDR3 consists of 16 residues. This CDR3 is CASSLQYTSGINEQFF.

This chain connects TRBV21-1 to TRBJ2-7; without DNA, the TCRdb call of TRBD1 cannot be checked. TRBV21-1 constitutes a pseudogene. The CDR3 runs to 12 residues. The CDR3 spells CARGTGSYEQYF.

The gene calls are TRBV25-1 and TRBJ2-1; with no DNA, the TCRdb D assignment of TRBD1 cannot be verified. Germline V lookup: CDR1 MGHDK, CDR2 SYGVNS. The CDR3 is 14 amino acids. CDR3 residues: CASSAGTLNNEQFF.

This chain joins TRBV6-2 or TRBV6-3 and TRBJ2-1; TCRdb names TRBD1, which stays unverified in the absence of DNA. In germline, CDR1 is MNHEY, CDR2 SVGEGT. This CDR3 spans 14 amino acids. The CDR3 loop reads CASSYRGAYNEQFF.

The genes are TRBV6-5 and TRBJ2-7. The CDR3 runs 14 residues. Germline CDR1 is MNHEY and CDR2 is SVGAGI. This CDR3 reads CASSYSNRGYEQYF.

The rearrangement links TRBV4-2 to TRBJ2-1; the TRBD2 assignment by TCRdb is unverifiable without DNA. The CDR3 covers 17 residues. Germline V gene lookup returns CDR1 LGHNA and CDR2 YNFKEQ. The CDR3 sequence is CASSQSPPGLGSNEQFF.

This chain uses TRBV9 with TRBJ2-1; TCRdb's D gene call, TRBD1, goes unchecked for lack of DNA. The CDR3 is 13 amino acids. Per germline, CDR1 SGDLS and CDR2 YYNGEE. The CDR3 reads CASSHPGSNEQFF.

This rearrangement joins TRBV28 to TRBJ2-7; TCRdb designates TRBD1, a call that cannot be tested without DNA. Per the germline V gene, CDR1 is MDHEN and CDR2 is SYDVKM. The CDR3 length is 20 residues. The CDR3 here is CASSFTETGGSLDLLLEQYF.

CDR3: CASSLGSRDEQFF. The V gene is TRBV7-9, the J gene TRBJ2-1; no DNA is available, so the TRBD1 call from TCRdb remains unchecked. CDR1 and CDR2 (germline): SEHNR, FQNEAQ (reference sequence). The CDR3 sequence is 13 residues long.

The chain links TRBV28 to TRBJ2-2; TCRdb proposes TRBD2, but this gene call is untestable without DNA. The CDR3 length is 16 residues. Looked up from germline, CDR1 is MDHEN and CDR2 is SYDVKM. The CDR3 sequence is CASSRLAGGHTGELFF.

The chain has TRBV29-1 and TRBJ2-7. Looked up from germline, CDR1 is SQVTM and CDR2 is ANQGSEA. This CDR3 is 13 amino acids long. The CDR3 loop reads CSVLGLGTYEQYF.

This chain's CDR3 is CASSYSQLAGGNEQFF. This chain uses TRBV6-2 or TRBV6-3 with TRBJ2-1; lacking DNA, the TRBD2 call made by TCRdb goes unchecked. This CDR3 has 16 amino acids. Germline CDR1 is MNHEY and CDR2 is SVGEGT.

The V gene is TRBV29-1, the J gene TRBJ2-1; lacking DNA, the TRBD2 call made by TCRdb goes unchecked. The CDR3 has 17 amino acids. The germline V gene has CDR1 SQVTM and CDR2 ANQGSEA. The CDR3 loop reads CSVAVGLAGPTYNEQFF.

The CDR3 sequence: CASSATGNTEAFF. This chain joins TRBV28 and TRBJ1-1; TCRdb selects TRBD1, and the lack of DNA leaves this call unchecked. CDR3 length equals 13 residues. Germline values: CDR1 MDHEN, CDR2 SYDVKM.

The genes are TRBV13 and TRBJ2-2; with no DNA, the TCRdb D assignment of TRBD1 cannot be verified. The CDR3 covers 15 residues. The germline V gene encodes CDR1 PRHDT and CDR2 FYEKMQ (reference sequence). This CDR3 is CASSSSGTGFRELFF.

The CDR3: CASSFLLGGFTGDETQYF. The V gene is TRBV7-9, the J gene TRBJ2-5; without DNA, the TCRdb call of TRBD1 cannot be checked. Per the germline V gene, CDR1 is SEHNR and CDR2 is FQNEAQ (reference sequence). The CDR3 is 18 residues long.